These T cell receptor beta chains were read from a single sample in a study of CD8+ T cells in alopecia areata. This table comes from immunoSEQ multiplex PCR, and its TCRdb copy is limited to in-frame clones, with some not included. The sample yields 95,000 to 100,000 clones, 60% to 65% seen once. Sequencing was performed on CD8+ T cells sorted from blood, taken at week 4, from a patient treated with tofacitinib. Source of these receptors: a human donor with alopecia areata. The CDR3 runs from the conserved cysteine through the conserved F or W. The D gene is left open where the match is weak. The size field is filled for only some rows; it gives once, few, many or a size class.

v_call,j_call,cdr3_length,d_call,clone_size,cdr3_aa,cdr3_nt
TRBV12-5,TRBJ2-7,17,TRBD1,.,CASGLTTSGTDSYEQYF,TGTGCTAGTGGTTTGACGACATCCGGGACAGATTCCTACGAGCAGTACTTC
TRBV29-1,TRBJ1-2,19,.,.,CSVEDVWEISTGPGYGYTF,TGCAGCGTTGAAGACGTATGGGAAATAAGTACAGGGCCGGGCTATGGCTACACCTTC
TRBV29-1,TRBJ1-1,15,.,.,CSVEIYGAGNTEAFF,TGCAGCGTTGAGATCTATGGGGCGGGGAACACTGAAGCTTTCTTT
TRBV30,TRBJ2-3,16,TRBD2,.,CAWSVNLAGSTDTQYF,TGTGCCTGGAGTGTAAACCTAGCGGGAAGCACAGATACGCAGTATTTT
TRBV7-8,TRBJ2-1,18,.,.,CASSLEGSSPLLKDEQFF,TGTGCCAGCAGCTTAGAAGGTAGTAGCCCCCTTTTAAAGGATGAGCAGTTCTTC
TRBV27,TRBJ2-7,13,.,few,CASSFGEIYEQYF,TGTGCCAGCAGTTTCGGGGAGATCTACGAGCAGTACTTC
TRBV7-2,TRBJ2-3,15,TRBD2,few,CASSLAGLAQDTQYF,TGTGCCAGCAGCCTCGCTGGACTAGCGCAAGATACGCAGTATTTT
TRBV7-2,TRBJ2-7,16,TRBD2,.,CASSLLSGAASDEQYF,TGTGCCAGCAGCCTCTTAAGCGGGGCCGCGAGTGACGAGCAGTACTTC
TRBV7-6,TRBJ2-7,14,.,.,CASSFASGSREQYF,TGTGCCAGCAGCTTCGCCTCGGGGTCGAGGGAGCAGTACTTC
TRBV7-6,TRBJ2-5,14,.,.,CASSLLASQETQYF,TGTGCCAGCAGCTTACTGGCGAGCCAAGAGACCCAGTACTTC
TRBV28,TRBJ2-5,13,TRBD1,.,CASTPGQGETQYF,TGTGCCAGCACCCCGGGACAGGGAGAGACCCAGTACTTC
TRBV10-3,TRBJ1-4,15,TRBD1,few,CASSGQGATNEKLFF,TGTGCCTCTTCGGGACAGGGGGCAACTAATGAAAAACTGTTTTTT
TRBV29-1,TRBJ2-2,14,.,.,CSVEERRNTGELFF,TGCAGCGTTGAAGAACGGCGGAACACCGGGGAGCTGTTTTTT
TRBV28,TRBJ1-1,15,.,.,CASSLEPGGGTEAFF,TGTGCCAGCAGTTTAGAGCCCGGGGGGGGCACTGAAGCTTTCTTT
TRBV7-9,TRBJ1-2,12,.,.,CASSLTGLGYTF,TGTGCCAGCAGCTTGACAGGTCTTGGCTACACCTTC
TRBV7-3,TRBJ1-1,14,TRBD1,.,CASSFGTGNTEAFF,TGTGCCAGCAGCTTCGGGACAGGGAACACTGAAGCTTTCTTT
TRBV30,TRBJ2-1,13,.,.,CAWARAANNEQFF,TGTGCCTGGGCTCGGGCTGCAAACAATGAGCAGTTCTTC
TRBV6-5,TRBJ2-6,15,.,.,CASSYTGTGANVLTF,TGTGCCAGCAGTTATACAGGGACTGGGGCCAACGTCCTGACTTTC
TRBV5-1,TRBJ2-7,15,.,.,CASSQDGPLSYEQYF,TGCGCCAGCAGCCAAGACGGGCCCTTATCCTACGAGCAGTACTTC
TRBV4-1,TRBJ2-3,16,TRBD2,few,CASSHVTAGGTDTQYF,TGCGCCAGCAGCCACGTCACAGCGGGGGGCACAGATACGCAGTATTTT
TRBV7-3,TRBJ2-1,18,.,.,CASSLTSLASGSYNEQFF,TGTGCCAGCAGCTTAACTTCGCTAGCATCGGGATCCTACAATGAGCAGTTCTTC
TRBV14,TRBJ2-1,15,TRBD2,.,CASSQGTSADNEQFF,TGTGCCAGCAGCCAAGGGACTAGCGCCGACAATGAGCAGTTCTTC
TRBV15,TRBJ2-1,12,.,once,CATSSLYNEQFF,TGTGCCACCAGCAGTCTTTACAATGAGCAGTTCTTC
TRBV9,TRBJ2-1,15,TRBD2,.,CASSVETSGIYEQFF,TGTGCCAGCAGCGTAGAGACTAGCGGGATCTATGAGCAGTTCTTC
TRBV6-6,TRBJ1-1,13,.,.,CASSPDRGGKSFF,TGTGCCAGCAGCCCCGATCGGGGGGGGAAATCTTTCTTT
TRBV7-9,TRBJ1-1,13,.,.,CASSSRLDAEAFF,TGTGCCAGCAGCTCCCGACTCGACGCTGAAGCTTTCTTT
TRBV2,TRBJ2-7,13,.,few,CASSDVLSYEQYF,TGTGCCAGCAGTGACGTCCTCTCCTACGAGCAGTACTTC
TRBV5-4,TRBJ2-7,13,TRBD2,.,CASSLAGGSEQYF,TGTGCCAGCAGCTTGGCGGGAGGGAGCGAGCAGTACTTC
TRBV5-6,TRBJ2-7,17,.,.,CASSLAWDAYRYYEQYF,TGTGCCAGCAGCTTAGCGTGGGACGCGTACCGTTATTACGAGCAGTACTTC
TRBV11-2,TRBJ2-5,16,.,.,CASSLSGSGPQETQYF,TGTGCCAGCAGCTTATCCGGAAGCGGCCCCCAAGAGACCCAGTACTTC
TRBV2,TRBJ2-5,12,.,few,CASTAVEETQYF,TGTGCCAGCACAGCAGTAGAAGAGACCCAGTACTTC
TRBV6-5,TRBJ1-1,15,TRBD1,.,CASSHPGQGYTEAFF,TGTGCCAGCAGCCACCCGGGACAGGGTTACACTGAAGCTTTCTTT
TRBV29-1,TRBJ1-2,13,.,.,CSVEKQWDEGYTF,TGCAGCGTTGAAAAACAGTGGGATGAAGGCTACACCTTC
TRBV15,TRBJ2-7,14,TRBD2,.,CATSRKGLASEQYF,TGTGCCACCAGCAGAAAAGGACTAGCGAGCGAGCAGTACTTC
TRBV29-1,TRBJ1-1,12,TRBD1,few,CSTATGGVEAFF,TGCAGCACCGCGACAGGGGGCGTTGAAGCTTTCTTT
TRBV7-9,TRBJ2-2,13,.,.,CASSRVNTGELFF,TGTGCCAGCAGCCGGGTCAACACCGGGGAGCTGTTTTTT
TRBV7-3,TRBJ1-2,14,TRBD1,.,CASSPQGADYGYTF,TGTGCCAGCAGCCCGCAGGGGGCGGACTATGGCTACACCTTC
TRBV6-5,TRBJ2-7,14,.,.,CASSYRARNYEQYF,TGTGCCAGCAGTTACCGGGCCAGAAACTACGAGCAGTACTTC
TRBV27,TRBJ2-7,14,TRBD2,.,CASSFNGRAYEQYF,TGTGCCAGCAGTTTTAACGGGAGGGCCTACGAGCAGTACTTC
TRBV2,TRBJ2-1,15,TRBD2,few,CASRNGASGRNEQFF,TGTGCCAGCAGGAATGGGGCTAGCGGGAGGAATGAGCAGTTCTTC
TRBV25-1,TRBJ1-2,9,.,.,CASSGGYTF,TGTGCCAGCAGTGGGGGCTACACCTTC
TRBV5-1,TRBJ2-3,14,TRBD2,.,CASRGGLAADTQYF,TGCGCCAGCAGAGGAGGGCTAGCGGCAGATACGCAGTATTTT
TRBV5-1,TRBJ2-7,12,.,few,CASSSVNGEQYF,TGCGCCAGCAGCTCCGTAAACGGTGAGCAGTACTTC
TRBV4-3,TRBJ1-5,16,.,few,CASSQDRGVSNQPQHF,TGCGCCAGCAGCCAAGATCGGGGGGTTAGCAATCAGCCCCAGCATTTT
TRBV4-3,TRBJ2-1,17,.,.,CASSQEERPPAYNEQFF,TGCGCCAGCAGCCAAGAGGAACGCCCGCCCGCCTACAATGAGCAGTTCTTC
TRBV7-2,TRBJ1-1,11,.,.,CASSLGGTAFF,TGTGCCAGCAGCTTAGGGGGTACAGCTTTCTTT
TRBV5-1,TRBJ2-1,16,TRBD1,.,CASSYYGTGAYNEQFF,TGCGCCAGCAGCTACTACGGGACAGGGGCCTACAATGAGCAGTTCTTC
TRBV13,TRBJ2-5,13,.,.,CASREWGGETQYF,TGTGCCAGCAGGGAGTGGGGCGGGGAGACCCAGTACTTC
TRBV7-9,TRBJ1-1,15,.,.,CASSPTGTMNTEAFF,TGTGCCAGCAGCCCCACAGGGACCATGAACACTGAAGCTTTCTTT
TRBV7-9,TRBJ1-1,13,.,.,CASSLPGNTEAFF,TGTGCCAGCAGCTTACCAGGGAACACTGAAGCTTTCTTT
TRBV5-1,TRBJ2-7,14,TRBD1,.,CASSLGGQTYEQYF,TGCGCCAGCAGCTTGGGGGGACAGACCTACGAGCAGTACTTC
TRBV11-2,TRBJ2-3,15,TRBD1,.,CASSQGQGVTDTQYF,TGTGCCAGCAGCCAAGGACAGGGTGTGACAGATACGCAGTATTTT
TRBV25-1,TRBJ1-5,15,TRBD1,.,CASSEDRGPDQPQHF,TGTGCCAGCAGCGAGGACAGGGGACCGGATCAGCCCCAGCATTTT
TRBV27,TRBJ2-5,15,.,.,CASSSRPGRRETQYF,TGTGCCAGCAGTTCCCGACCGGGACGTCGGGAGACCCAGTACTTC
TRBV9,TRBJ2-5,18,TRBD2,few,CASSELGGLAGGLETQYF,TGTGCCAGCAGCGAGCTCGGTGGACTAGCGGGGGGGTTAGAGACCCAGTACTTC
TRBV30,TRBJ2-4,12,.,.,CAWSAEENIQYF,TGTGCCTGGAGTGCCGAAGAAAACATTCAGTACTTC
TRBV29-1,TRBJ1-1,12,.,.,CSVRTENTEAFF,TGCAGCGTGAGGACAGAGAACACTGAAGCTTTCTTT
TRBV19,TRBJ1-6,15,.,.,CASSIEMTFGSPLHF,TGTGCCAGTAGTATCGAAATGACCTTTGGATCACCCCTCCACTTT
TRBV4-3,TRBJ2-1,15,TRBD2,.,CASSQGLAAYNEQFF,TGCGCCAGCAGCCAAGGTCTAGCGGCCTACAATGAGCAGTTCTTC
TRBV4-1,TRBJ1-2,16,TRBD1,.,CASSQEGQGMSYGYTF,TGCGCCAGCAGCCAAGAGGGACAGGGCATGAGCTATGGCTACACCTTC